What follows are 27 T cell receptor beta chains derived from one specimen sequenced in a study of cytomegalovirus exposure and HLA in healthy donors. Researchers ran the PCR with 60 Vbeta and 13 Jbeta primers. Generated by immunoSEQ multiplex PCR, the TCRdb table keeps only in-frame clones and is missing some. Among approximately 120,000 clones listed, about 82% were seen once. Sequenced input: PBMCs. The receptor set was obtained from a man aged 50-60 years in good health and CMV-seronegative.

The rearrangement links TRBV5-6 to TRBJ2-5, with 8 bases aligning to TRBD1. Germline CDR1 and CDR2: SGHDT and YYEEEE. The junction had 7 bases not matched to a gene; V was cut back by 4 bases and J by 5 bases. The CDR3 contains 14 residues. This CDR3 is CASSRNRGEETQYF. Written as DNA, the CDR3 is TGTGCCAGCAGCCGAAACAGGGGGGAGGAGACCCAGTACTTC. The variable domain in full, with the rest retrieved from reference TRBV5-6 and TRBJ2-5, is DAGVTQSPTHLIKTRGQQVTLRCSPKSGHDTVSWYQQALGQGPQFIFQYYEEEERQRGNFPDRFSGHQFPNYSSELNVNALLLGDSALYLCASSRNRGEETQYFGPGTRLLVL.

The rearrangement links TRBV7-3 to TRBJ2-3; unclear D gene. Deletions cut 5 bases from V and 1 base from J, with 10 bases between. The CDR3 runs 14 residues. Germline V gives CDR1 SGHTA, CDR2 FQGTGA. The CDR3 here is CASSLELRTDTQYF. DNA of the CDR3: TGTGCCAGCAGCCTCGAACTACGCACAGATACGCAGTATTTT.

CDR3 residues: CASSYPEVGVYGYTF. CDR3 DNA sequence: TGTGCCAGCAGTTACCCGGAGGTGGGAGTATATGGCTACACCTTC. The V gene is TRBV6-5, the J gene TRBJ1-2; D ambiguous. This CDR3 is 15 amino acids long. Per the germline V gene, CDR1 is MNHEY and CDR2 is SVGAGI. Trimming cost V 2 bases and J 5 bases, with 15 bases left between them.

The chain is built from TRBV18 and TRBJ2-2; D gene unclear. Per the germline V gene, CDR1 is KGHSH and CDR2 is LQKENI. V lost 4 bases, J lost 0 bases, and 9 bases lay in between. The CDR3 has 15 residues. The CDR3 loop reads CASSHNRPNTGELFF. The CDR3 DNA reads TGTGCCAGCTCACACAACAGACCGAACACCGGGGAGCTGTTTTTT.

The chain employs TRBV7-2 and TRBJ2-1; a possible D gene is TRBD2 (5 bases). Germline CDR1 SGHTA, CDR2 FQGNSA. The V end was cut by 5 bases, the J end by 13 bases, with 15 bases between. The CDR3 has 12 amino acids. Here the CDR3 reads CASSPGGSRQFF. CDR3 bases: TGTGCCAGCAGCCCCGGAGGCTCCAGACAGTTCTTC. The full variable domain, completed using reference TRBV7-2 and TRBJ2-1, is GAGVSQSPSNKVTEKGKDVELRCDPISGHTALYWYRQSLGQGLEFLIYFQGNSAPDKSGLPSDRFSAERTGGSVSTLTIQRTQQEDSAVYLCASSPGGSRQFFGPGTRLTVL.

This clone was observed a single time. This CDR3 is CASSLEFGGGAETQYF. For the CDR3, the DNA is TGTGCCAGCAGCTTAGAGTTCGGCGGGGGCGCCGAGACCCAGTACTTC. The V gene is TRBV11-2, the J gene TRBJ2-5, with D maybe TRBD2 (7 bases). Deletions cut 0 bases from V and 5 bases from J, with 16 bases between. Germline CDR1 and CDR2: SGHAT and FQNNGV. The CDR3 totals 16 residues.

The chain carries TRBV5-1 and TRBJ2-3; 14 bases are shared with TRBD2. Trimming at V came to 0 bases and at J to 11 bases, leaving 5 bases not matched to a gene. CDR3 length equals 15 residues. Germline values: CDR1 SGHRS, CDR2 YFSETQ. As DNA, the CDR3 is TGCGCCAGCAGCTTGGTTGTGACTAGCGGGGGGGGGCAGTATTTT. Translation gives CASSLVVTSGGGQYF.

V and J are TRBV6-1 and TRBJ1-2; D remains ambiguous. The CDR3 covers 15 residues. The germline V gene has CDR1 MNHNS and CDR2 SASEGT. Deletions cut 2 bases from V and 8 bases from J, with 18 bases between. This CDR3 reads CASSEYGSGLQGYTF. The CDR3 DNA sequence: TGTGCCAGCAGTGAATATGGATCAGGACTCCAAGGCTACACCTTC.

V is TRBV7-9 and J is TRBJ1-1; D is unclear. CDR1 and CDR2 (germline): SEHNR, FQNEAQ (reference sequence). V lost 5 bases and J 10 bases, leaving 20 bases between the germline ends. CDR3 size: 14 residues. The CDR3 region is CASSQSGDIGGAFF. The DNA for the CDR3 is TGTGCCAGCAGCCAAAGTGGCGACATCGGAGGAGCTTTCTTT.

This clone has only a few counts. The DNA of the CDR3 is TGTGCCAGCTCACCACCTATGGGACAGAACACTGAAGCTTTCTTT. Its protein product is CASSPPMGQNTEAFF. This chain connects TRBV18 to TRBJ1-1; D might be TRBD1 (6 bases). V lost 0 bases and J 1 base, leaving 9 bases between the germline ends. This CDR3 contains 15 residues. Germline V gene lookup returns CDR1 KGHSH and CDR2 LQKENI.

The chain carries TRBV4-1 and TRBJ2-2; 12 bases match TRBD2. The CDR3 extends over 18 amino acids. Unmatched junction bases numbered 7, after V lost 0 bases and J lost 5 bases. CDR1 and CDR2 from the germline V gene are MGHRA and YSYEKL. CDR3 residues: CASSQESSGGAGTGELFF. In nucleotides, the CDR3 is TGCGCCAGCAGCCAAGAGTCTAGCGGGGGGGCAGGGACCGGGGAGCTGTTTTTT.

The rearrangement joins TRBV5-1 to TRBJ2-7; 9 bases are a match to TRBD1. The germline V gene encodes CDR1 SGHRS and CDR2 YFSETQ. Trimming removed 0 bases from V and 3 bases from J; junction bases left unmatched: 1. The CDR3 covers 14 residues. The CDR3 region is CASSLGTGVYEQYF. CDR3 in DNA: TGCGCCAGCAGCTTGGGGACAGGGGTCTACGAGCAGTACTTC.

This clone has a handful of counts. This rearrangement joins TRBV5-6 to TRBJ1-1; D unclear. The CDR3 runs 12 residues. V was cut by 5 bases and J by 11 bases, with 16 bases left in between. Germline V gene sequence: CDR1 SGHDT, CDR2 YYEEEE. The DNA of the CDR3 is TGTGCCAGCAGTTCACGGGAGATTGGGGCTTTCTTT. Translating gives CASSSREIGAFF. The entire variable domain, with the rest obtained from reference TRBV5-6 and TRBJ1-1, is as follows: DAGVTQSPTHLIKTRGQQVTLRCSPKSGHDTVSWYQQALGQGPQFIFQYYEEEERQRGNFPDRFSGHQFPNYSSELNVNALLLGDSALYLCASSSREIGAFFGQGTRLTVV.

This CDR3 is CASSSSPLGGQGTEAFF. In nucleotides, the CDR3 is TGCGCCAGCAGCTCGTCCCCTCTCGGGGGACAGGGAACTGAAGCTTTCTTT. The chain links TRBV5-1 to TRBJ1-1; TRBD1 matches at 9 bases. CDR1 and CDR2 from the germline V gene are SGHRS and YFSETQ. Germline trimming cut 3 bases from V and 5 bases from J; bases unmatched to any gene: 14. This CDR3 has 17 residues.

This rearrangement joins TRBV6-1 to TRBJ1-2; D is uncertain. This CDR3 is built from 12 residues. Germline V lookup: CDR1 MNHNS, CDR2 SASEGT. Between the trimmed V and J ends, which lost 8 bases and 2 bases, there was a span of 9 bases. CDR3 DNA sequence: TGTGCCAGCCTAGCCTTCAACTATGGCTACACCTTC. Translation: CASLAFNYGYTF.

V is TRBV30 and J is TRBJ2-3; D is unclear. The germline V gene has CDR1 GTSNPN and CDR2 SVGIG (reference sequence). The CDR3 totals 13 residues. Trimming removed 0 bases from V and 4 bases from J, with 8 bases in between. The CDR3 nucleotides read TGTGCCTGGAGTGTATTGGCGGCAGATACGCAGTATTTT. Translated: CAWSVLAADTQYF.

This sequence joins TRBV7-8 and TRBJ1-1; D unclear. The germline V and J ends were trimmed by 5 bases and 5 bases, with 15 bases remaining between them. From germline, CDR1 is SGHVS and CDR2 FQNEAQ. The length of the CDR3 is 14 residues. CDR3 sequence reads: CASSLAGEGTEAFF. As DNA, the CDR3 is TGTGCCAGCAGCCTGGCCGGGGAGGGTACTGAAGCTTTCTTT.

This clone was seen more than once but under ten times. The chain recombines TRBV28 with TRBJ2-7, with 10 bases lining up with TRBD1. The V and J ends lost 2 bases and 3 bases, in that order; junction bases with no gene match: 10. The V gene's germline CDR1 is MDHEN and CDR2 SYDVKM. This CDR3 region has 17 residues. CDR3 amino acids: CASSLGGWGTGDYEQYV. CDR3 DNA: TGTGCCAGCAGTTTAGGTGGGTGGGGGACAGGGGACTACGAGCAGTACGTC.

Here the CDR3 DNA reads TGTGCCAGCAGCGTAGGGCAGGGGGGCGGCTACACCTTC. This gives the protein CASSVGQGGGYTF. The rearrangement links TRBV9 to TRBJ1-2; 7 bases agree with TRBD1. This CDR3 has 13 amino acids. From germline, CDR1 is SGDLS and CDR2 YYNGEE. Trimming at V came to 0 bases and at J to 8 bases, leaving 4 bases not matched to a gene. Variable domain in full (rest from reference TRBV9 and TRBJ1-2): DSGVTQTPKHLITATGQRVTLRCSPRSGDLSVYWYQQSLDQGLQFLIQYYNGEERAKGNILERFSAQQFPDLHSELNLSSLELGDSALYFCASSVGQGGGYTFGSGTRLTVV.

The CDR3 DNA is TGTGCCAGCAGTTTAGACCCCAGGATTTATAGCAATCAGCCCCAGCATTTT. Translation: CASSLDPRIYSNQPQHF. The chain links TRBV28 to TRBJ1-5; no definite D call. Looked up from germline, CDR1 is MDHEN and CDR2 is SYDVKM. Trimming took off 2 bases at V and 0 bases at J, with 14 bases between the two ends. This CDR3 has 17 residues.

This clone has only a few counts. This chain links TRBV5-5 with TRBJ2-3, with 8 bases matching TRBD2. CDR1 and CDR2 (germline): SGHKS, YYEKEE (reference sequence). Trimming cost V 4 bases and J 2 bases; bases outside gene matches: 6. CDR3 length: 15 amino acids. The CDR3 reads CASSAGTSDTDTQYF. DNA for the CDR3: TGTGCCAGCAGCGCCGGGACTAGTGACACAGATACGCAGTATTTT.

The gene calls are TRBV5-4 and TRBJ2-3; 8 nucleotides align to TRBD2. This CDR3 spans 16 amino acids. Germline-derived CDR1 and CDR2 are SGHNT and YYREEE (reference sequence). J gave up 3 bases and V 4 bases, and 10 bases lay outside the gene matches. CDR3 sequence (DNA): TGTGCCAGCAGCCCCCAGCGGGGGTCGGTGACAGATACGCAGTATTTT. Translating gives CASSPQRGSVTDTQYF.

The table lists this clone with a count of one. The chain employs TRBV5-1 and TRBJ2-5; 11 positions agree with TRBD2. V lost 5 bases and J lost 2; bases outside the gene matches: 2. CDR1 and CDR2 from the germline V gene are SGHRS and YFSETQ. The CDR3 sequence is 14 residues long. Written as DNA, the CDR3 is TGCGCCAGCAGGACTAGCGGGGAGCAAGAGACCCAGTACTTC. As protein: CASRTSGEQETQYF. The full variable domain, rest sourced from reference TRBV5-1 and TRBJ2-5, is KAGVTQTPRYLIKTRGQQVTLSCSPISGHRSVSWYQQTPGQGLQFLFEYFSETQRNKGNFPGRFSGRQFSNSRSEMNVSTLELGDSALYLCASRTSGEQETQYFGPGTRLLVL.

This clone has a handful of counts. The V and J genes are TRBV25-1 and TRBJ2-7; 7 positions agree with TRBD2. V lost 0 bases to trimming and J lost 1 base; unmatched junction nucleotides: 3. From germline, CDR1 is MGHDK and CDR2 SYGVNS. The CDR3 sequence is 15 residues long. In nucleotides, the CDR3 is TGTGCCAGCAGTGAATATATGGGAGGGTCCTACGAGCAGTACTTC. Translating it yields CASSEYMGGSYEQYF.

J is TRBJ2-3 and V is TRBV6-6; 9 positions match TRBD2. Germline-derived CDR1 and CDR2 are MNHNY and SVGAGI (reference sequence). The CDR3 runs to 16 residues. With V trimmed by 6 bases and J by 0 bases, 7 bases remained unmatched. CDR3 bases: TGTGCCAGCAGCCAAGGACTAGCGTCTAGCACAGATACGCAGTATTTT. It yields the protein CASSQGLASSTDTQYF.

CDR3 nucleotide sequence: TGTGCCAGCAGTTACTCAGGACGGGGGGATGGCTACACCTTC. It specifies CASSYSGRGDGYTF. The chain combines TRBV6-5 with TRBJ1-2, with D possibly TRBD1 on 5 matching bases. CDR1 is MNHEY, CDR2 SVGAGI, per germline. The CDR3 extends over 14 amino acids. The V end lost 0 bases, the J end lost 6 bases, and 11 bases lay between the germline ends.

The chain is built from TRBV6-1 and TRBJ1-1; D is ambiguous. Germline assignment: CDR1 MNHNS and CDR2 SASEGT. CDR3 length equals 13 residues. V lost 0 bases to trimming and J lost 11 bases, with 13 bases between them. CDR3 region: CASSEANNKQAFF. CDR3 sequence (DNA): TGTGCCAGCAGTGAAGCAAACAATAAACAGGCTTTCTTT.